A selection of T cell receptor beta chains follows, all from one sample in a study of T cells in Graves' hyperthyroidism and ophthalmopathy. Each CDR3 protein is one row after TCRdb ran MiXCR on the multiplex PCR reads. This table holds under 650,000 distinct CDR3 sequences, 16% found once. The sample consisted of blood. The receptors were sampled from a woman in her twenties or thirties with Graves' hyperthyroidism. CDR3s include the opening cysteine and the closing phenylalanine or tryptophan. Not every row has a clone size; where given, it reads once, few, many or a size class.

CDR3 length	J gene	clone size	V gene	CDR3 protein
15	TRBJ2-3	few	TRBV20-1	CSASGQGGGTDTQYF
14	TRBJ2-7	many	TRBV10-3	CAISEGQASYEQYF
14	TRBJ1-1	.	TRBV29-1	CSVAKGSPNTEAFF
13	TRBJ1-1	.	TRBV6-1	CASSEAARGAAFF
18	TRBJ2-1	many	TRBV29-1	CSVDDWTSGSPTLDEQFF
14	TRBJ2-7	few	TRBV7-2	CASSLGTEDYEQYF
13	TRBJ1-5	many	TRBV28	CASRGQINQPQHF
14	TRBJ2-7	many	TRBV28	CASRGSGRGYEQYF
15	TRBJ2-7	.	TRBV7-6	CASSVEALAGGEQYF
13	TRBJ1-5	many	TRBV2	CASSKEEAQPQHF
15	TRBJ1-4	.	TRBV11-2	CASSLVGTGGEKLFF
12	TRBJ2-7	few	TRBV29-1	CSVEDRPYEQYF
14	TRBJ1-1	many	TRBV15	CATSRRDVNTEAFF
17	TRBJ1-3	.	TRBV28	CASSFTGAPRVGNTIYF
15	TRBJ2-3	.	TRBV9	CASSVGGHTTDTQYF
14	TRBJ1-1	many	TRBV10-3	CATKDRAMNTEAFF
15	TRBJ1-1	many	TRBV5-1	CASSLWTGLNTEAFF
14	TRBJ1-5	few	TRBV3-1	CASSQRGSNQPQHF
18	TRBJ2-3	many	TRBV28	CASSFPTLAGDNSDTQYF
11	TRBJ1-1	many	TRBV30	CAWSSYGEAFF
14	TRBJ2-1	.	TRBV20-1	CSARPSGTYNEQFF
16	TRBJ2-1	many	TRBV5-1	CASSLSRLAEKDEQFF
15	TRBJ2-5	few	TRBV5-1	CASSSGQGWKETQYF
13	TRBJ1-2	many	TRBV6-1	CASRLGQGYGYTF
12	TRBJ2-1	many	TRBV30	CAWREQGPPRFF
15	TRBJ2-1	few	TRBV12-3/TRBV12-4	CAIQRTGAAYNERFF
15	TRBJ2-7	many	TRBV6-2/TRBV6-3	CASRITGLGFYEQYF
14	TRBJ1-2	few	TRBV5-1	CASSLEAGSDGYTF
14	TRBJ2-1	many	TRBV2	CASSAGLAGGPQFF
16	TRBJ2-2	.	TRBV6-1	CASSDLLRAVAGELFF
13	TRBJ1-6	few	TRBV7-2	CASSFDWNSPLHF
13	TRBJ1-1	.	TRBV20-1	CSTSTTGSTEAFF
14	TRBJ2-2	few	TRBV3-1	CASSQDTGDGELFF
14	TRBJ2-1	few	TRBV13	CASSLSDAPDEQFF
15	TRBJ2-1	few	TRBV30	CAWTLLGQPRDEQFF